This entry features one T cell receptor beta chain sequence. These data originate in a study of blood T cell repertoires in COVID-19. Whole-study context: Samples of COVID-19 (acute and convalescent) were obtained from the United States, Italy and Spain. T cells, B-cell-depleted T cells, or PBMCs supplied cDNA or gDNA.

In the original analysis: Estimated nucleated cell counts came from reference gene primer amplification. Sequencing was performed with immunoSEQ multiplex PCR; in TCRdb, only in-frame clones are kept and a portion is missing. The DNA gave D and trimming, while V, J and clone size come from that table. The sample lists about 62,000 clones, roughly 92% occurring once. CDR3 length: 15 residues. J gave up 7 bases and V 5 bases, and 7 bases lay outside the gene matches. Germline CDR1 reads LGHNA; CDR2 reads YNFKEQ. This sequence joins TRBV4-2 and TRBJ2-1; 11 nucleotides align to TRBD1. This clonotype was sampled from a human donor in a cohort sampled during active COVID-19. The sequenced material came from peripheral blood. The CDR3 loop reads CASSVRGQGGNEQFF. Here the CDR3 DNA reads TGTGCCAGCAGCGTAAGGGGACAGGGGGGGAATGAGCAGTTCTTC.